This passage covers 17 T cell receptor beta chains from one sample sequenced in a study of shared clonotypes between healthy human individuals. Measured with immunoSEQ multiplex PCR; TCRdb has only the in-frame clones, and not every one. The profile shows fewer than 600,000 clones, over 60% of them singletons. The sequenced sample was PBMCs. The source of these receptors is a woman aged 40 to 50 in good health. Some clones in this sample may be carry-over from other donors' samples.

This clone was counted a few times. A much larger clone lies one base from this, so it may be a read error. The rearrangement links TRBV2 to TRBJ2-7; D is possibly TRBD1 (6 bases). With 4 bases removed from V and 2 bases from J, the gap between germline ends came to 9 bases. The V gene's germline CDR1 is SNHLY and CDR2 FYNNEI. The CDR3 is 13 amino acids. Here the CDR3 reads CASSGQVTYEQYF. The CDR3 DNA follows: TGTGCCAGCAGTGGACAGGTTACCTACGAGCAGTACTTC.

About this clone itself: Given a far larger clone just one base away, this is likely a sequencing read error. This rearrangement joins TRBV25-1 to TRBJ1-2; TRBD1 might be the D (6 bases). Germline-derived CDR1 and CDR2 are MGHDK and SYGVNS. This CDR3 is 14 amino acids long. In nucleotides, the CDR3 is TGTGCCAGCAGCCCCGACAGGCCTTGGGATGGCTGCACCTTC. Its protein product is CASSPDRPWDGCTF.

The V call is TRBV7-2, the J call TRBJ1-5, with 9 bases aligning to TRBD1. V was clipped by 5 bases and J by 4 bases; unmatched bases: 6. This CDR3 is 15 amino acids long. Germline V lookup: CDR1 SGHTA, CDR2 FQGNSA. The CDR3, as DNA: TGTGCCAGCAGCCCAGGGACAGGGCGAAATCAGCCCCAGCATTTT. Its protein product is CASSPGTGRNQPQHF.

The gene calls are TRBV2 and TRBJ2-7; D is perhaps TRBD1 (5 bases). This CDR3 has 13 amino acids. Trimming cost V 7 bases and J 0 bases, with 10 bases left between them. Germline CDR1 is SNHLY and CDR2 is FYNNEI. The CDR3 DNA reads TGTGCCAGCAAGTGGGGCCCCTCCTACGAGCAGTACTTC. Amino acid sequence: CASKWGPSYEQYF.

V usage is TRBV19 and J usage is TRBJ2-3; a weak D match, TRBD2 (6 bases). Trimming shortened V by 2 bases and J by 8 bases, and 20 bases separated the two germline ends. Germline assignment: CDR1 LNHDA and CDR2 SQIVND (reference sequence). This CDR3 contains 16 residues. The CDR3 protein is CASSISGEARRGTQYF. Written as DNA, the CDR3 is TGTGCCAGTAGTATATCGGGGGAGGCCCGGCGGGGTACGCAGTATTTT.

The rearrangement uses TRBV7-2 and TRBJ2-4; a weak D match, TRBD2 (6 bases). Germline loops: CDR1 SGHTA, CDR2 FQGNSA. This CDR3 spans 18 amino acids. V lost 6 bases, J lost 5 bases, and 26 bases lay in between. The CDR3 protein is CASSTPAGANTSQNIQYF. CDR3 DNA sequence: TGTGCCAGCAGTACACCAGCCGGGGCCAACACTAGCCAAAACATTCAGTACTTC. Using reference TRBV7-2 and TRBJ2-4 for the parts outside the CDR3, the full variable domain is GAGVSQSPSNKVTEKGKDVELRCDPISGHTALYWYRQSLGQGLEFLIYFQGNSAPDKSGLPSDRFSAERTGGSVSTLTIQRTQQEDSAVYLCASSTPAGANTSQNIQYFGAGTRLSVL.

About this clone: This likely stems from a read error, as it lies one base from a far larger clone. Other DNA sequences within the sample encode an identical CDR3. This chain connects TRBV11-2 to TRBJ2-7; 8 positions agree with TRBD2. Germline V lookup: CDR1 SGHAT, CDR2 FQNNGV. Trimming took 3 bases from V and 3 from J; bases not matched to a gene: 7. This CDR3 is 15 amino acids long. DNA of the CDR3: TGTGCCAGCAGCTTGTTCCCGACTAGCGACTACGAGCAGTACTTC. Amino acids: CASSLFPTSDYEQYF.

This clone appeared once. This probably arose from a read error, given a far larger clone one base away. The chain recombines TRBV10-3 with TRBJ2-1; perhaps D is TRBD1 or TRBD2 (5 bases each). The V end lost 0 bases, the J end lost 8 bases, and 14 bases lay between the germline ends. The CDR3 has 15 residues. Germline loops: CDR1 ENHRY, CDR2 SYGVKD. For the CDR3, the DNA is TGTGCCATCAGTGAGTCCATGGGACCAGCGTATGAGCAGTTCTTC. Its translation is CAISESMGPAYEQFF.

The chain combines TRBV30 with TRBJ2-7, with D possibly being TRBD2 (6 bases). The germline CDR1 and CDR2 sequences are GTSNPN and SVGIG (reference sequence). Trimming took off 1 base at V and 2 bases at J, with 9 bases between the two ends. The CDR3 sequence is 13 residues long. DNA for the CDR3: TGTGCCTGGAGTGGGGGACTCGCCTACGAGCAGTACTTC. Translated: CAWSGGLAYEQYF.

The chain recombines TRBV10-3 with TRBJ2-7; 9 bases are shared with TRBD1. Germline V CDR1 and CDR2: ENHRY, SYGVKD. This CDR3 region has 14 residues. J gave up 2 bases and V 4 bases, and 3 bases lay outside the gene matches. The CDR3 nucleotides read TGTGCCATCAGTGGACAGGGGGGAGCCTACGAGCAGTACTTC. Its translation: CAISGQGGAYEQYF.

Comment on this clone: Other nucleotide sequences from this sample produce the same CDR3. CDR3 residues: CASSPDTSYEQYF. The CDR3 bases are TGTGCCAGCTCACCGGACACCTCCTACGAGCAGTACTTC. The chain links TRBV18 to TRBJ2-7; a weak D match, TRBD1 (5 bases). Germline lookup yields CDR1 KGHSH and CDR2 LQKENI. V was shortened by 3 bases and J by 0 bases, with 6 bases between the two germline ends. The CDR3 sequence is 13 residues long.

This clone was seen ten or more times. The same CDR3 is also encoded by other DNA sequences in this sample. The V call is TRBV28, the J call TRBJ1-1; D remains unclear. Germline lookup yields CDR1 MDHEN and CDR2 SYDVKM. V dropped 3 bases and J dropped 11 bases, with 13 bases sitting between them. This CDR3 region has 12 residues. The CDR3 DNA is TGTGCCAGCAGTTTTTTAGCGTCCGTGGCTTTCTTT. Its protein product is CASSFLASVAFF.

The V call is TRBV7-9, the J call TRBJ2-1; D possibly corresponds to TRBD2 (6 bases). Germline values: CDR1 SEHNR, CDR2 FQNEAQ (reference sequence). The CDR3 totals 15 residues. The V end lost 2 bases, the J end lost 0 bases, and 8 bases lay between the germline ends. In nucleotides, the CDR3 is TGTGCCAGCAGCTTAAGCGGGCCCTCCTACAATGAGCAGTTCTTC. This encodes CASSLSGPSYNEQFF. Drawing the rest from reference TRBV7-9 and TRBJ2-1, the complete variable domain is DTGVSQNPRHKITKRGQNVTFRCDPISEHNRLYWYRQTLGQGPEFLTYFQNEAQLEKSRLLSDRFSAERPKGSFSTLEIQRTEQGDSAMYLCASSLSGPSYNEQFFGPGTRLTVL.

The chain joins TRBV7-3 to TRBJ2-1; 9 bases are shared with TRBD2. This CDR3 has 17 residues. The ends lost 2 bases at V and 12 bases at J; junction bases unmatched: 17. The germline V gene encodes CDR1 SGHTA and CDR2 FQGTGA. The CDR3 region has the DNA TGTGCCAGCAGCTTACTAGGTCAGGCTAGCGGGATGAGTGGGCAGTTCTTC. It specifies CASSLLGQASGMSGQFF. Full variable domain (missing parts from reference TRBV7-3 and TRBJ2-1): GAGVSQTPSNKVTEKGKYVELRCDPISGHTALYWYRQSLGQGPEFLIYFQGTGAADDSGLPNDRFFAVRPEGSVSTLKIQRTERGDSAVYLCASSLLGQASGMSGQFFGPGTRLTVL.

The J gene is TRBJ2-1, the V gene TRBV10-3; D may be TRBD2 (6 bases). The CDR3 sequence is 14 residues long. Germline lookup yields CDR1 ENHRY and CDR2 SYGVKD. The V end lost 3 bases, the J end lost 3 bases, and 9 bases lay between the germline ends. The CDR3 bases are TGTGCCATCAGTGACCGGACTATCTACAATGAGCAGTTCTTC. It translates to CAISDRTIYNEQFF.

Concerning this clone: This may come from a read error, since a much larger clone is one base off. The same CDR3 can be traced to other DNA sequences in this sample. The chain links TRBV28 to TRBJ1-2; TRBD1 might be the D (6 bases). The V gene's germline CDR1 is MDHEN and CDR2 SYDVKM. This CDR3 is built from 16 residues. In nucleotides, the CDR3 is TGTGCCAGCAGTTGGATCTTGGGGGCGCGGTGGTATGGCTACACTTTC. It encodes CASSWILGARWYGYTF.

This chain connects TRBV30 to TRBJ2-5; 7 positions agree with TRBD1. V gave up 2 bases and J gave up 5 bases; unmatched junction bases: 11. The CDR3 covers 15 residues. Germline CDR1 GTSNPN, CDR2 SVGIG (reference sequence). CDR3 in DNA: TGTGCCTGGAGTCCGGCGCTAGGGGGACAGGAGACCCAGTACTTC. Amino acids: CAWSPALGGQETQYF.